This T cell receptor beta chain was captured in a study of control samples from healthy donors and cancer patients. Some clones are missing from TCRdb's copy, which holds only in-frame ones; the method was immunoSEQ multiplex PCR. The table includes 46,000 or so clones, over 85% detected once. Losses at the gene ends were 4 bases for V and 4 bases for J; bases not matched to a gene: 3. CDR3 length: 15 amino acids. From germline, CDR1 is SEHNR and CDR2 FQNEAQ (reference sequence). Sequenced sample: PBMCs. The origin of this receptor is a man between 25 and 39 years old with colorectal cancer. This rearrangement joins TRBV7-9 to TRBJ1-5; 11 nucleotides agree with TRBD1. CDR3 in amino acids: CASSSGTGGNQPQHF. The DNA for the CDR3 is TGTGCCAGCAGCTCTGGGACAGGGGGAAATCAGCCCCAGCATTTT.